The 3 T cell receptor beta chains in this list originate from one sample, sequenced in a study of cytomegalovirus exposure and HLA in healthy donors. It was with 60 Vbeta and 13 Jbeta primers that the PCR ran. Generated by immunoSEQ multiplex PCR, the TCRdb table keeps only in-frame clones and is missing some. This sample carries 200,000 or so clones, roughly 80% of them seen once, and the ten largest clones take around 15%. What was sequenced was PBMCs. These TCRs come from a man in his forties in good health and CMV-seronegative.

This rearrangement joins TRBV9 to TRBJ1-2, with D possibly being TRBD1 (5 bases). V lost 1 base to trimming and J lost 0 bases, with 13 bases between them. This CDR3 has 16 residues. CDR1 and CDR2 (germline): SGDLS, YYNGEE. CDR3: CASSVYGADANYGYTF. As DNA, the CDR3 is TGTGCCAGCAGCGTATATGGGGCAGACGCTAACTATGGCTACACCTTC.

The gene calls are TRBV7-8 and TRBJ1-4, with a possible D match to TRBD1 (5 bases). Germline values: CDR1 SGHVS, CDR2 FQNEAQ. This CDR3 comprises 14 residues. The V gene lost 7 bases and the J gene lost 2 bases, with 11 bases spanning the gap. As DNA, the CDR3 is TGTGCCAGCATTCCGGGACTGACTAATGAAAAACTGTTTTTT. Protein: CASIPGLTNEKLFF.

V and J are TRBV4-3 and TRBJ2-1, with 8 bases that match TRBD2. The ends lost 0 bases at V and 4 bases at J; junction bases unmatched: 5. Germline V lookup: CDR1 LGHNA, CDR2 YSLEER. There are 16 residues in the CDR3. In nucleotides, the CDR3 is TGCGCCAGCAGCCAAGATGTACGGGGGGGTTACAATGAGCAGTTCTTC. Its protein is CASSQDVRGGYNEQFF.